Listed below are T cell receptor beta chains from one sample, sequenced in a study of regulatory T cells in long-lasting Graves disease. TCRdb recomputed calls from the multiplex PCR reads with MiXCR, one row per CDR3 protein. The repertoire holds some 200,000 distinct CDR3 sequences, with less than 20% as singletons. A further study also used this sample, focusing on T cells in Graves' hyperthyroidism and ophthalmopathy.

The sequences come from peripheral blood mononuclear cells (PBMCs), collected at new diagnosis, from a patient treated with antithyroid drugs. These receptor sequences come from a woman younger than 45 with Graves disease. Each CDR3 is given with its conserved first and last residue. Fields, in order: J gene, D gene, V gene, CDR3 protein. A D gene is named only where the DNA matches it firmly.

j_gene: TRBJ2-1
d_gene: TRBD2
v_gene: TRBV7-6
CDR3aa: CASSSDGGGSYNEQFF

j_gene: TRBJ1-5
d_gene: .
v_gene: TRBV28
CDR3aa: CASSFRDSGPNQPQHF

j_gene: TRBJ2-5
d_gene: .
v_gene: TRBV20-1
CDR3aa: CSARGRGQETQYF

j_gene: TRBJ2-5
d_gene: .
v_gene: TRBV11-2
CDR3aa: CASSSGIQETQYF

j_gene: TRBJ1-3
d_gene: .
v_gene: TRBV6-5
CDR3aa: CASSYDYSGNTIYF

j_gene: TRBJ2-7
d_gene: .
v_gene: TRBV19
CDR3aa: CASSSGRYEQYF

j_gene: TRBJ2-5
d_gene: TRBD1
v_gene: TRBV5-1
CDR3aa: CASSLWTGETQYF

j_gene: TRBJ2-3
d_gene: .
v_gene: TRBV5-1
CDR3aa: CASSLEGSGSTDTQYF

j_gene: TRBJ2-4
d_gene: .
v_gene: TRBV29-1
CDR3aa: CSVLISGGRVKNIQYF

j_gene: TRBJ2-1
d_gene: .
v_gene: TRBV7-3
CDR3aa: CASSLQGRNEQFF

j_gene: TRBJ2-7
d_gene: .
v_gene: TRBV4-1
CDR3aa: CASSQEPSATYEQYF

j_gene: TRBJ1-1
d_gene: .
v_gene: TRBV20-1
CDR3aa: CSARPRGTEAFF

j_gene: TRBJ2-5
d_gene: TRBD2
v_gene: TRBV15
CDR3aa: CATSSWTSGSVETQYF

j_gene: TRBJ1-4
d_gene: .
v_gene: TRBV18
CDR3aa: CASSPKGGQASEKLFF

j_gene: TRBJ2-2
d_gene: .
v_gene: TRBV19
CDR3aa: CASSPPRAGELFF

j_gene: TRBJ1-2
d_gene: .
v_gene: TRBV25-1
CDR3aa: CASSGRGGYTF

j_gene: TRBJ1-1
d_gene: .
v_gene: TRBV6-4
CDR3aa: CASRRELNTEAFF

j_gene: TRBJ1-4
d_gene: .
v_gene: TRBV11-2
CDR3aa: CASSHVRGGELFF